A single sample is the source of the 22 T cell receptor beta chains below, sequenced in a study of CD8 T cells in ankylosing spondylitis. TCRdb redid the calling of the 5' RACE reads with MiXCR, one entry per CDR3 protein. The repertoire includes about 25,000 distinct CDR3 sequences, 2.5% to 3% of them detected once, and about 7.8% sits in the top ten. Sample: blood, either unsorted or a sorted T cell fraction (not recorded which). These receptors were taken from a female donor with ankylosing spondylitis or in good health (not recorded which).

This clonotype was detected only a few times. The J gene is TRBJ2-2, the V gene TRBV9; D is possibly TRBD2 (5 bases). Germline V gives CDR1 SGDLS, CDR2 YYNGEE. V was clipped by 4 bases and J by 7 bases, with 11 bases between them. The CDR3 extends over 13 amino acids. Here the CDR3 reads CASSQGLGGELFF. CDR3 coding DNA: TGTGCCAGCAGCCAAGGACTGGGCGGGGAGCTGTTTTTT. The whole variable domain, filled in from reference TRBV9 and TRBJ2-2, reads DSGVTQTPKHLITATGQRVTLRCSPRSGDLSVYWYQQSLDQGLQFLIQYYNGEERAKGNILERFSAQQFPDLHSELNLSSLELGDSALYFCASSQGLGGELFFGEGSRLTVL.

This clonotype was counted many times. The chain carries TRBV9 and TRBJ1-5, with D maybe TRBD1 (6 bases). The germline V gene has CDR1 SGDLS and CDR2 YYNGEE. Trimming took 5 bases from V and 3 from J, leaving 15 bases between them. This CDR3 is 15 amino acids long. CDR3 in amino acids: CASSDSGTINQPQHF. The CDR3 DNA follows: TGTGCCAGCAGTGACTCCGGGACAATCAATCAGCCCCAGCATTTT.

This clonotype was counted many times. V is TRBV9 and J is TRBJ2-7; D possibly uses TRBD1 or TRBD2 (6 bases each). V shed 4 bases and J shed 5 bases, with 16 bases lying between them. Germline CDR1 is SGDLS and CDR2 is YYNGEE. The CDR3 covers 14 residues. The CDR3 protein is CASSKGGLSDEQYF. In DNA form, the CDR3 reads TGTGCCAGCAGCAAGGGGGGCCTGAGTGACGAGCAGTACTTC.

This clonotype was seen ten or more times. Here the CDR3 reads CASSVGPDRGLEQYF. CDR3 nucleotides: TGTGCCAGCAGCGTAGGGCCCGACAGGGGGCTCGAGCAGTACTTC. The chain carries TRBV9 and TRBJ2-7; 10 bases agree with TRBD1. The CDR3 length is 15 residues. The germline CDR1 and CDR2 sequences are SGDLS and YYNGEE. Unmatched junction bases numbered 6, after V lost 0 bases and J lost 6 bases.

This clonotype was detected ten times or more. The J gene is TRBJ1-4, the V gene TRBV9, with TRBD1 identical over 7 bases. The V gene's germline CDR1 is SGDLS and CDR2 YYNGEE. This CDR3 contains 16 residues. Trimming took 2 bases from V and 8 from J; bases not matched to a gene: 12. In DNA form, the CDR3 reads TGTGCCAGCAGCGTTTCCGGGACAGCCCTTCGGGAAAAACTGTTTTTT. Translated, it gives CASSVSGTALREKLFF.

In this sample, this clonotype turned up many times. V and J are TRBV9 and TRBJ2-1; tentative D call: TRBD2 (6 bases). This CDR3 contains 16 residues. V lost 0 bases and J 1 base, leaving 11 bases between the germline ends. Germline V gene data show CDR1 as SGDLS and CDR2 as YYNGEE. CDR3 DNA sequence: TGTGCCAGCAGCGTAGTGGCGGGATCTTCCTACAATGAGCAGTTCTTC. Amino acid sequence: CASSVVAGSSYNEQFF.

The sample holds many counts of this clonotype. This sequence joins TRBV9 and TRBJ2-1, with D possibly matching TRBD2 (6 bases). CDR3 length: 16 residues. Between the trimmed V and J ends, which lost 0 bases and 2 bases, there was a span of 12 bases. Germline V gives CDR1 SGDLS, CDR2 YYNGEE. The CDR3 reads CASSVDTWGAYNEQFF. The CDR3 coding sequence is TGTGCCAGCAGCGTAGATACGTGGGGGGCCTACAATGAGCAGTTCTTC.

This clonotype came up many times. The V gene is TRBV9, the J gene TRBJ2-7, with D tentatively TRBD2 (5 bases). V lost 3 bases and J 3 bases, leaving 13 bases between the germline ends. CDR3 length equals 14 residues. Germline loops: CDR1 SGDLS, CDR2 YYNGEE. CDR3 protein: CASSARDPGYEQYF. The DNA for the CDR3 is TGTGCCAGCAGCGCCCGGGATCCGGGCTACGAGCAGTACTTC.

This clonotype was observed many times. The rearrangement uses TRBV9 and TRBJ2-7; D may be TRBD1 or TRBD2 (6 bases each). The CDR3 is 13 residues long. V gave up 0 bases and J gave up 9 bases, with 13 bases separating them. CDR1 is SGDLS, CDR2 YYNGEE, per germline. The CDR3 is CASSVGGAGTQYF. CDR3 coding DNA: TGTGCCAGCAGCGTAGGGGGGGCGGGGACGCAGTACTTC.

This clonotype was detected ten times or more. The chain is built from TRBV9 and TRBJ2-3, with 11 bases identical to TRBD2. Germline V gene sequence: CDR1 SGDLS, CDR2 YYNGEE. CDR3 size: 16 residues. V shed 0 bases, J shed 5 bases, and the junction held 5 bases outside the gene matches. The DNA for the CDR3 is TGTGCCAGCAGCGTAGGGGGGACTAGCGGACTAGATACGCAGTATTTT. Amino acids: CASSVGGTSGLDTQYF.

This clonotype was seen repeatedly, ten times or more. The rearrangement joins TRBV9 to TRBJ2-1; D might be TRBD2 (5 bases). The CDR3 is 15 residues long. Between the trimmed V and J ends, which lost 0 bases and 4 bases, there was a span of 11 bases. Germline V gene data show CDR1 as SGDLS and CDR2 as YYNGEE. For the CDR3, the DNA is TGTGCCAGCAGCGTAGGTGGGAGTGGGTACAATGAGCAGTTCTTC. Its translation: CASSVGGSGYNEQFF. Looking up the rest from reference TRBV9 and TRBJ2-1 gives the full variable domain: DSGVTQTPKHLITATGQRVTLRCSPRSGDLSVYWYQQSLDQGLQFLIQYYNGEERAKGNILERFSAQQFPDLHSELNLSSLELGDSALYFCASSVGGSGYNEQFFGPGTRLTVL.

This clonotype was detected ten times or more. The V and J genes are TRBV9 and TRBJ2-2; D is uncertain. The length of the CDR3 is 15 residues. Between the trimmed V and J ends, which lost 0 bases and 6 bases, there was a span of 12 bases. Germline-derived CDR1 and CDR2 are SGDLS and YYNGEE. In nucleotides, the CDR3 is TGTGCCAGCAGCGTAGAGGGTCAGACGTCCGGGGAGCTGTTTTTT. Protein: CASSVEGQTSGELFF.

This clonotype was seen many times. The chain recombines TRBV9 with TRBJ1-1, with D perhaps TRBD1 (6 bases). Trimming removed 0 bases at V and 7 bases at J, with 13 bases between. This CDR3 has 14 residues. The germline V gene encodes CDR1 SGDLS and CDR2 YYNGEE. CDR3 residues: CASSVGDRSGEAFF. Here the CDR3 DNA reads TGTGCCAGCAGCGTAGGTGACAGGTCGGGTGAAGCTTTCTTT.

This clonotype appeared many times. The chain is built from TRBV9 and TRBJ1-4; D is undetermined. From germline, CDR1 is SGDLS and CDR2 YYNGEE. The CDR3 sequence is 15 residues long. Trimming shortened V by 0 bases and J by 7 bases, and 13 bases separated the two germline ends. The CDR3 is CASSVDLGYREKLFF. CDR3 DNA sequence: TGTGCCAGCAGCGTAGATCTGGGCTACCGTGAAAAACTGTTTTTT.

This clonotype appeared many times. J is TRBJ2-1 and V is TRBV9; 9 bases agree with TRBD1. The V gene's germline CDR1 is SGDLS and CDR2 YYNGEE. This CDR3 spans 15 amino acids. V dropped 5 bases and J dropped 6; count of bases not matched to a gene: 9. In DNA form, the CDR3 reads TGTGCCAGCAGTGAGAGTCGGGACAGGGTCAATGAGCAGTTCTTC. This encodes CASSESRDRVNEQFF. Using reference TRBV9 and TRBJ2-1 for the parts outside the CDR3, the full variable domain is DSGVTQTPKHLITATGQRVTLRCSPRSGDLSVYWYQQSLDQGLQFLIQYYNGEERAKGNILERFSAQQFPDLHSELNLSSLELGDSALYFCASSESRDRVNEQFFGPGTRLTVL.

Ten or more counts support this clonotype. The V and J genes are TRBV7-4 and TRBJ2-7; 7 bases are a match to TRBD1. J gave up 0 bases and V 7 bases, and 9 bases lay outside the gene matches. CDR3 size: 15 residues. CDR1 and CDR2 from the germline V gene are SGHVT and SQSDAQ. The CDR3 DNA sequence: TGTGCCAGCATTTATCGGGACAGACCCTCCTACGAGCAGTACTTC. Translated, it gives CASIYRDRPSYEQYF.

In this sample, this clonotype turned up a few times. This sequence joins TRBV9 and TRBJ1-1; unclear D gene. The V end was cut by 0 bases, the J end by 8 bases, with 14 bases between. CDR1 and CDR2 from the germline V gene are SGDLS and YYNGEE. The CDR3 loop spans 14 amino acids. The CDR3 loop reads CASSVGPSGVEAFF. The CDR3 DNA reads TGTGCCAGCAGCGTAGGCCCTTCCGGCGTCGAAGCTTTCTTT.

The table lists this clonotype with many counts. The chain recombines TRBV9 with TRBJ1-1; 12 bases map to TRBD1. In germline, CDR1 is SGDLS, CDR2 YYNGEE. Trimming cost V 3 bases and J 4 bases; bases outside gene matches: 7. CDR3 size: 16 residues. This CDR3 is CASSGAGTGGITEAFF. The CDR3 DNA sequence: TGTGCCAGCAGCGGAGCCGGGACAGGGGGCATCACTGAAGCTTTCTTT.

This clonotype has just a few counts. V and J are TRBV9 and TRBJ2-5; perhaps TRBD2 as D (6 bases). Germline values: CDR1 SGDLS, CDR2 YYNGEE. Trimming shortened V by 4 bases and J by 2 bases, and 18 bases separated the two germline ends. The CDR3 is made up of 16 amino acids. The CDR3 region is CASSPLMGGGQETQYF. CDR3 coding DNA: TGTGCCAGCAGCCCCCTAATGGGTGGGGGGCAAGAGACCCAGTACTTC.

The table lists this clonotype with many counts. The gene calls are TRBV9 and TRBJ1-4, with a possible D match to TRBD1 (5 bases). Germline V gene data show CDR1 as SGDLS and CDR2 as YYNGEE. CDR3 size: 14 residues. Trimming took off 0 bases at V and 10 bases at J, with 13 bases between the two ends. Here the CDR3 reads CASSVEGTGGKLFF. CDR3 nucleotides: TGTGCCAGCAGCGTAGAGGGGACCGGGGGAAAACTGTTTTTT.

This clonotype is medium-sized (0.01 to 0.1%) within its sample. The V gene is TRBV9, the J gene TRBJ2-3, with D uncertain. V lost 3 bases and J 8 bases, leaving 10 bases between the germline ends. The CDR3 runs to 12 residues. Looked up from germline, CDR1 is SGDLS and CDR2 is YYNGEE. CDR3 in amino acids: CASSAEVGTQYF. CDR3 coding DNA: TGTGCCAGCAGCGCCGAGGTTGGTACGCAGTATTTT.

This clonotype appeared many times. The chain is built from TRBV9 and TRBJ1-2; tentative D call: TRBD1 (5 bases). V was shortened by 0 bases and J by 5 bases, with 17 bases between the two germline ends. The CDR3 totals 16 residues. The germline V gene has CDR1 SGDLS and CDR2 YYNGEE. CDR3 DNA: TGTGCCAGCAGCGTAGCGGCGGGGGGGATTACGTATGGCTACACCTTC. Translated, it gives CASSVAAGGITYGYTF. The full variable domain, in which reference TRBV9 and TRBJ1-2 provide the parts outside the CDR3, is DSGVTQTPKHLITATGQRVTLRCSPRSGDLSVYWYQQSLDQGLQFLIQYYNGEERAKGNILERFSAQQFPDLHSELNLSSLELGDSALYFCASSVAAGGITYGYTFGSGTRLTVV.